Sequencing of this T cell receptor beta chain was carried out in a study of T cell responses to AZD1222 COVID-19 vaccine. Study-level findings and limits: Donors, mostly white British, included more females; clonal diversity was possibly underestimated. Targets within unmutated variant regions were reportedly found for nearly half of spike-specific TCRs.

As regards this clone: Antigen specificity is unknown.

The method was immunoSEQ multiplex PCR; TCRdb's version includes in-frame clones alone and lacks a portion of them. The sample contains about 140,000 clones, roughly 90% of which appear only once. The source of this sequence is an adult in good health. This material consisted of peripheral blood, taken on day 0 of AZD1222 vaccination.

The CDR3 DNA reads as TGTGCCAGCAGCTCCTCCGGGCACCCGAACACTGAAGCTTTCTTT. This gives the protein CASSSSGHPNTEAFF. The chain couples TRBV27 to TRBJ1-1; D is unclear. Germline V gives CDR1 MNHEY, CDR2 SMNVEV (reference sequence). The CDR3 is 15 residues long. Trimming shortened V by 6 bases and J by 1 base, and 15 bases separated the two germline ends.